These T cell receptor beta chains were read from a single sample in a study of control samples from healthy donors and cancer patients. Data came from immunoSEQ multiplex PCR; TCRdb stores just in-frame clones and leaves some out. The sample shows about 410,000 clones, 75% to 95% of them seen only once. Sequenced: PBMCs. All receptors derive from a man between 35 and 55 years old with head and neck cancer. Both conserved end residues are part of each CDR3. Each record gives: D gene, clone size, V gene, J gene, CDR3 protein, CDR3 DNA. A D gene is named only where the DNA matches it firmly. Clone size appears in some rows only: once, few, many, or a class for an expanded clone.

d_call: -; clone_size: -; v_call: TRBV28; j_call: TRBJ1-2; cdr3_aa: CASSIGANYGYTF; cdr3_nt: TGTGCCAGCAGTATCGGAGCTAACTATGGCTACACCTTC
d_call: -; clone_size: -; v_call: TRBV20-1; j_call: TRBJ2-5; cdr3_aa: CSARLTETQYF; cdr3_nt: TGCAGTGCCCGACTCACAGAGACCCAGTACTTC
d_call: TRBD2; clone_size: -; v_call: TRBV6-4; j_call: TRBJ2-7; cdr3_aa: CASSDWRRGTNYEQYF; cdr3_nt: TGTGCCAGCAGTGACTGGCGGCGGGGGACGAACTACGAGCAGTACTTC
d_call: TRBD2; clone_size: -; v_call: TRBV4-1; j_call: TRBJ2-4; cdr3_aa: CASSQALAGGINIQYF; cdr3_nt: TGCGCCAGCAGCCAAGCCCTAGCGGGGGGGATAAACATTCAGTACTTC
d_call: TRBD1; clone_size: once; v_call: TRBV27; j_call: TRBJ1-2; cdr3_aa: CASSWSIPTGGGKSGYTF; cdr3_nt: TGTGCCAGCAGTTGGTCAATTCCGACAGGGGGGGGGAAGTCTGGCTACACCTTC
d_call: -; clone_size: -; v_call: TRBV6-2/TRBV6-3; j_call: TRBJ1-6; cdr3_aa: CASRYRPGSPLHF; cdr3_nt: TGTGCCAGCAGATACCGACCGGGTTCACCCCTCCACTTT
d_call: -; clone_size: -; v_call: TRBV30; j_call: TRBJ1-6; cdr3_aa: CAWSPAGPYNSPLHF; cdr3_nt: TGTGCCTGGAGTCCCGCCGGGCCCTATAATTCACCCCTCCACTTT
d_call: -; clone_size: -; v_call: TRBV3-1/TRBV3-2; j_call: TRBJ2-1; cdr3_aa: CASSHKEWSSYNEQFF; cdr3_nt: TGTGCCAGCAGCCACAAGGAATGGAGTTCCTACAATGAGCAGTTCTTC
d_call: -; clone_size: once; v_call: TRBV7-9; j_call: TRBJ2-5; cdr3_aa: CASSLGSGRIWAQETQYF; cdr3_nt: TGTGCCAGCAGCTTAGGATCCGGCAGGATTTGGGCCCAAGAGACCCAGTACTTC
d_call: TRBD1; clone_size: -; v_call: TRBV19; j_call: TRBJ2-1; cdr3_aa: CASSFQTGNEQFF; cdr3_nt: TGTGCCAGTAGTTTCCAGACAGGGAATGAGCAGTTCTTC
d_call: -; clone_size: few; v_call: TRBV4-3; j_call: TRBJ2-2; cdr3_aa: CASTGAANTGELFF; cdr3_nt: TGCGCCAGCACGGGAGCAGCGAACACCGGGGAGCTGTTTTTT
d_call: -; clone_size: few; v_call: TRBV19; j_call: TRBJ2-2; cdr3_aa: CASSGPTRGFGELFF; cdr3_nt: TGTGCCAGTAGTGGGCCGACTAGAGGGTTCGGGGAGCTGTTTTTT
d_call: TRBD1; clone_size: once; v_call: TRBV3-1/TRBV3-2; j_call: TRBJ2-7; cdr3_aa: CASSQATGATYEQYF; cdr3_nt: TGTGCCAGCAGCCAAGCGACAGGGGCTACCTACGAGCAGTACTTC
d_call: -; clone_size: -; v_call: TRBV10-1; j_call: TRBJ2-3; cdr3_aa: CASSAGTADTQYF; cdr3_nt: TGCGCCAGCAGTGCTGGGACCGCAGATACGCAGTATTTT